The next 18 T cell receptor beta chains were all read from a single sample in a study of technical replicates of blood from a few donors. Sequencing used immunoSEQ multiplex PCR; TCRdb keeps in-frame clones, though not all of them. The sample carries over 70,000 clones, about 96% recorded once. Material: T cells isolated from PBMCs. Source of these receptors: a human donor in good health.

The chain carries TRBV6-1 and TRBJ1-6; maybe TRBD1 (6 bases). The V end lost 8 bases, the J end lost 10 bases, and 15 bases lay between the germline ends. Looked up from germline, CDR1 is MNHNS and CDR2 is SASEGT. The CDR3 has 13 residues. CDR3 amino acids: CASSITGSSPLHF. CDR3 bases: TGTGCCAGCTCGATAACAGGGAGCTCACCCCTCCACTTT.

This clone was seen a single time. The chain has TRBV10-3 and TRBJ2-5, with 15 bases identical to TRBD2. The CDR3 is made up of 17 amino acids. V shed 3 bases, J shed 5 bases, and the junction held 7 bases outside the gene matches. Germline CDR1 reads ENHRY; CDR2 reads SYGVKD. The CDR3 DNA sequence: TGTGCCATCAGTGATTGGACTAGCGGGAGGGCCGGGGAGACCCAGTACTTC. Its translation: CAISDWTSGRAGETQYF.

The rearrangement uses TRBV5-5 and TRBJ2-7, with D tentatively TRBD2 (5 bases). Germline-derived CDR1 and CDR2 are SGHKS and YYEKEE (reference sequence). Trimming took off 0 bases at V and 6 bases at J, with 22 bases between the two ends. The CDR3 is 17 amino acids. The CDR3 DNA is TGTGCCAGCAGCTTGGGGGTGGATGAAGGAGGAGAGATCGAGCAGTACTTC. Protein sequence: CASSLGVDEGGEIEQYF.

The chain links TRBV2 to TRBJ2-1, with 15 bases identical to TRBD2. Trimming removed 7 bases from V and 9 bases from J; junction bases left unmatched: 4. The CDR3 extends over 14 amino acids. Germline V lookup: CDR1 SNHLY, CDR2 FYNNEI. The CDR3 DNA reads TGTGCCAGCATTGGACTAGCGGGAGGGGGTGAGCAGTTCTTC. Translating gives CASIGLAGGGEQFF.

This clone was counted once. This CDR3 is CASSSRQGRSGNTIYF. For the CDR3, the DNA is TGTGCCAGCAGCTCTCGACAGGGGCGCTCTGGAAACACCATATATTTT. The rearrangement uses TRBV7-3 and TRBJ1-3; 8 bases are shared with TRBD1. CDR1 and CDR2 (germline): SGHTA, FQGTGA. CDR3 length: 16 amino acids. Trimming at V came to 4 bases and at J to 0 bases, leaving 5 bases not matched to a gene.

This chain links TRBV9 with TRBJ1-5, with D uncertain. The V gene's germline CDR1 is SGDLS and CDR2 YYNGEE. Deletions cut 4 bases from V and 0 bases from J, with 14 bases between. The CDR3 has 16 residues. CDR3 residues: CASSPSTEYSNQPQHF. CDR3 coding DNA: TGTGCCAGCAGCCCCTCCACAGAGTATAGCAATCAGCCCCAGCATTTT.

The V call is TRBV28, the J call TRBJ2-5, with 7 bases fitting TRBD1. The CDR3 length is 15 residues. CDR1 and CDR2 from the germline V gene are MDHEN and SYDVKM. V was clipped by 7 bases and J by 2 bases; unmatched bases: 10. The CDR3 sequence: CASITAGRGQETQYF. The CDR3, as DNA: TGTGCCAGCATCACGGCGGGCAGGGGGCAAGAGACCCAGTACTTC.

The genes are TRBV4-1 and TRBJ2-1; D is uncertain. The CDR3 is 12 residues long. V lost 2 bases and J lost 4, with 3 bases in between. CDR1 and CDR2 (germline): MGHRA, YSYEKL. CDR3 sequence reads: CASSQRYNEQFF. CDR3 nucleotides: TGCGCCAGCAGCCAACGGTACAATGAGCAGTTCTTC.

The chain carries TRBV6-6 and TRBJ1-1; no reliable D call. Germline V CDR1 and CDR2: MNHNY, SVGAGI (reference sequence). V lost 5 bases and J lost 2, with 6 bases in between. This CDR3 is 12 amino acids long. CDR3 bases: TGTGCCAGCAGTACAGATAACACTGAAGCTTTCTTT. Its translation is CASSTDNTEAFF.

The CDR3 protein is CASSYQGDLNEKLFF. The CDR3 DNA reads TGTGCCAGCAGTTATCAGGGGGACCTTAATGAAAAACTGTTTTTT. The chain carries TRBV5-4 and TRBJ1-4; 7 bases map to TRBD1. The germline V gene has CDR1 SGHNT and CDR2 YYREEE (reference sequence). Trimming took 5 bases from V and 4 from J; bases not matched to a gene: 8. The CDR3 sequence is 15 residues long.

This chain connects TRBV7-9 to TRBJ2-1; 9 bases line up with TRBD1. CDR1 and CDR2 (germline): SEHNR, FQNEAQ (reference sequence). V dropped 5 bases and J dropped 0; count of bases not matched to a gene: 5. The length of the CDR3 is 16 residues. Here the CDR3 DNA reads TGTGCCAGCAGCCTACAGGGGGCGGGCTCCTACAATGAGCAGTTCTTC. Amino acids: CASSLQGAGSYNEQFF.

The V gene is TRBV19, the J gene TRBJ1-6; D might be TRBD1 (6 bases). This CDR3 has 14 residues. Germline CDR1 is LNHDA and CDR2 is SQIVND (reference sequence). V was trimmed by 5 bases and J by 7 bases, leaving 12 bases between them. The CDR3 protein is CASSDRSMNSPLHF. CDR3 sequence (DNA): TGTGCCAGTAGTGACAGGAGCATGAATTCACCCCTCCACTTT.

This chain uses TRBV6-5 with TRBJ1-1; weak D call: TRBD1 (5 bases). The ends were cut back, 1 base at V and 3 bases at J, with 9 bases in the middle. CDR1 MNHEY and CDR2 SVGAGI come from the germline V gene. The CDR3 spans 14 residues. The CDR3 DNA sequence: TGTGCCAGCAGTTACTTGGGGCCCCACACTGAAGCTTTCTTT. This sequence encodes CASSYLGPHTEAFF.

The chain carries TRBV5-4 and TRBJ1-6; 7 bases align to TRBD1. The junction had 0 bases not matched to a gene; V was cut back by 1 base and J by 5 bases. From germline, CDR1 is SGHNT and CDR2 YYREEE (reference sequence). The CDR3 runs to 14 residues. The CDR3 DNA sequence: TGTGCCAGCAGCTTGACAGGGGATAATTCACCCCTCCACTTT. Protein: CASSLTGDNSPLHF.

This sequence joins TRBV2 and TRBJ1-1, with no clear D. V was shortened by 1 base and J by 11 bases, with 11 bases between the two germline ends. The CDR3 consists of 12 residues. CDR1 SNHLY and CDR2 FYNNEI come from the germline V gene. The CDR3 here is CASSEEPPRAFF. The CDR3 DNA sequence: TGTGCCAGCAGTGAAGAGCCGCCCCGGGCTTTCTTT. The full variable domain, completed using reference TRBV2 and TRBJ1-1, is EPEVTQTPSHQVTQMGQEVILRCVPISNHLYFYWYRQILGQKVEFLVSFYNNEISEKSEIFDDQFSVERPDGSNFTLKIRSTKLEDSAMYFCASSEEPPRAFFGQGTRLTVV.

The chain employs TRBV11-2 and TRBJ2-1; 11 nucleotides line up with TRBD2. The germline CDR1 and CDR2 sequences are SGHAT and FQNNGV. V gave up 0 bases and J gave up 8 bases; unmatched junction bases: 9. The CDR3 is 17 amino acids. In nucleotides, the CDR3 is TGTGCCAGCAGCTTAGACCGGCTAGCGGGGGGCGTGGATGAGCAGTTCTTC. Translating it yields CASSLDRLAGGVDEQFF.

For the CDR3, the DNA is TGTGCCTGGAGTGCAACAGGGTACGGCTACACCTTC. Residues: CAWSATGYGYTF. The chain is built from TRBV30 and TRBJ1-2; maybe TRBD1 (6 bases). CDR1 and CDR2 (germline): GTSNPN, SVGIG (reference sequence). The germline V and J ends were trimmed by 1 base and 8 bases, with 11 bases remaining between them. The CDR3 loop spans 12 amino acids.

The chain has TRBV25-1 and TRBJ1-2; no clear D. Trimming took off 3 bases at V and 8 bases at J, with 10 bases between the two ends. The CDR3 spans 12 residues. The germline V gene has CDR1 MGHDK and CDR2 SYGVNS. CDR3 coding DNA: TGTGCCAGCAGTGACAGAAATTGGGGCTACACCTTC. Protein sequence: CASSDRNWGYTF.